This T cell receptor (beta chain) was identified during a study of molecular identifiers for immune sequencing clone quantification. As regards this clonotype: The junction and the germline gene differ at one end; a read error may be behind it.

Library preparation followed earlier protocols using designated TCR primers. Via MiXCR, TCRdb re-called the PCR reads, giving one row per CDR3 protein. This table holds about 640,000 distinct CDR3 sequences, about 20% found once. CDR1 is GTSNPN and CDR2 is SVGIG in the germline V gene (reference sequence). This CDR3 comprises 14 residues. This receptor was identified in a human donor in good health. Some libraries in this study had Jurkat cell RNA spiked in. The specimen was naive CD8+ T cells from blood, with Jurkat cell RNA spiked in. Subset here: FACS-sorted CD8+CD4-CCR7+CD45RA+ naive T cells. The V call is TRBV30, the J call TRBJ1-1; tentative D call: TRBD1 (5 bases). DNA for the CDR3: TGTGCCTGGATGGGAGACAGCCTGAACACTGAAGCTTCCTTT. Translation gives CAWMGDSLNTEASF.